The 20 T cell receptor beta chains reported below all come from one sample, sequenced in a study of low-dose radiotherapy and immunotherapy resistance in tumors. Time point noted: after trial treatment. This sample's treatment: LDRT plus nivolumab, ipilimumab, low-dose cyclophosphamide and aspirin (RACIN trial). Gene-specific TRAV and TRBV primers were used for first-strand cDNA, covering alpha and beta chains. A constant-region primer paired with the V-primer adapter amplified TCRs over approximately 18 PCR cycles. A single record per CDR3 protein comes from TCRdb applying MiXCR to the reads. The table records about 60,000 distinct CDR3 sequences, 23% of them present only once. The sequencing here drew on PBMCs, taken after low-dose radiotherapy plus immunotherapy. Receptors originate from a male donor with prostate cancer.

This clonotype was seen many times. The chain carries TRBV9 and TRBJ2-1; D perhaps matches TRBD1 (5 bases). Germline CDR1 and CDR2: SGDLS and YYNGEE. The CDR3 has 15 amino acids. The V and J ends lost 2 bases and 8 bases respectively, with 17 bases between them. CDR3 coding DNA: TGTGCCAGCAGCGTGTATTCGCAGGGTAGGGATGAGCAGTTCTTC. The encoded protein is CASSVYSQGRDEQFF.

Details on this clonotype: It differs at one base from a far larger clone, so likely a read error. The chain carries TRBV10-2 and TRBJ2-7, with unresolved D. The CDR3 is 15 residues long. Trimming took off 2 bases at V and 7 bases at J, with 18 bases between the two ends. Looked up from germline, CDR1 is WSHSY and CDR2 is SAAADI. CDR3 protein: CASSEDWISYNEQYF. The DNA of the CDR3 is TGCGCCAGCAGTGAGGATTGGATCTCCTACAATGAGCAGTACTTC.

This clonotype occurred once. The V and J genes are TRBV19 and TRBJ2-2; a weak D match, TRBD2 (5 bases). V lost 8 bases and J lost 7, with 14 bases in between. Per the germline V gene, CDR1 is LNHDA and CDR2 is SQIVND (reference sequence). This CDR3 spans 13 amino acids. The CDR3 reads CASRPGSVGELFF. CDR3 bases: TGTGCCAGTCGGCCGGGGTCTGTCGGGGAGCTGTTTTTT.

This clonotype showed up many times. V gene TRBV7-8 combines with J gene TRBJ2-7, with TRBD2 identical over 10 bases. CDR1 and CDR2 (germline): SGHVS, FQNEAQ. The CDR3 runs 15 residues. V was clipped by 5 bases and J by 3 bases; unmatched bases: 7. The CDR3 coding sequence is TGTGCCAGCAGCGGGGGGACTAGCGTGCTCTACGAGCAGTACTTC. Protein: CASSGGTSVLYEQYF.

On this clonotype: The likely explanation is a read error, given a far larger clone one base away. The CDR3 is CSVEDRLHNEQYF. As DNA, the CDR3 is TGCAGCGTCGAGGACAGGTTACACAATGAGCAGTACTTC. The rearrangement uses TRBV29-1 and TRBJ2-7; 7 nucleotides align to TRBD1. Germline assignment: CDR1 SQVTM and CDR2 ANQGSEA. The CDR3 totals 13 residues. V was clipped by 6 bases and J by 7 bases; unmatched bases: 12.

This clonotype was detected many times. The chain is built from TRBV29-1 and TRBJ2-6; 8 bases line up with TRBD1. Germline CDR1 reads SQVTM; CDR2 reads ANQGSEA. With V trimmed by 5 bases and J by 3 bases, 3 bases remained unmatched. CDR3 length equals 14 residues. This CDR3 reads CSVYTGGGANVLTF. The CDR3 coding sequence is TGCAGCGTTTATACAGGGGGTGGGGCCAACGTCCTGACTTTC.

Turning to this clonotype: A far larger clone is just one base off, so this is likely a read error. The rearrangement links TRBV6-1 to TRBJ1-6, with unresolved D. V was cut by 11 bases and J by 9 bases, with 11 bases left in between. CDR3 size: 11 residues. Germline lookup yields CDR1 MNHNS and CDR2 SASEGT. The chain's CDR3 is CACGVGSPLHF. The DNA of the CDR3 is TGTGCCTGTGGGGTGGGTTCACCCCTCCACTTT.

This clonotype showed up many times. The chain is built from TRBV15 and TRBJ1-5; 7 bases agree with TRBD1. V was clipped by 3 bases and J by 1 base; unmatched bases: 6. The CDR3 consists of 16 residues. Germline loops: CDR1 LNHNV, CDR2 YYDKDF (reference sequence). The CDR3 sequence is CATSSAGTESNQPQHF. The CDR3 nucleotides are TGTGCCACCAGCAGCGCCGGGACAGAAAGCAATCAGCCCCAGCATTTT.

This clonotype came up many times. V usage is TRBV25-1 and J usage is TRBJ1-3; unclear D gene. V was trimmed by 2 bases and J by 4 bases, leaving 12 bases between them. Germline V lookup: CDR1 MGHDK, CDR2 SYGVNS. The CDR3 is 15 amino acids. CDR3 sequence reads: CASSELGIPGNTIYF. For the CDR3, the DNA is TGTGCCAGCAGTGAACTCGGGATACCCGGAAACACCATATATTTT.

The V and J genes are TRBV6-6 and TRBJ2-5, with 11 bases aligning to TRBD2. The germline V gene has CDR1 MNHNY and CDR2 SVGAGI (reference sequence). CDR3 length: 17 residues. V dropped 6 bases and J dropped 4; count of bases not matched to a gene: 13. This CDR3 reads CASSLGPSGRIGETQYF. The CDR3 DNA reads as TGTGCCAGCAGCCTAGGGCCTAGCGGGAGGATAGGAGAGACCCAGTACTTC.

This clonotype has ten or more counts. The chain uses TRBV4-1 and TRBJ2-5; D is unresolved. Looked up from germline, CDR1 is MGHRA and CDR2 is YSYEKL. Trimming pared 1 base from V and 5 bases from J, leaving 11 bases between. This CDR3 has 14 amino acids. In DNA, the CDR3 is TGCGCCAGCAGCCAAGTAGAGGCGGTCGAGACCCAGTACTTC. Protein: CASSQVEAVETQYF.

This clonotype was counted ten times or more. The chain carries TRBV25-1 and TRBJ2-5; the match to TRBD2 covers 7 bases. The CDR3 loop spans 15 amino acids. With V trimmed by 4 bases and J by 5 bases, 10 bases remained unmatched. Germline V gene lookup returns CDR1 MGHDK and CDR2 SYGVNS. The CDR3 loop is CASSGRVAGRETQYF. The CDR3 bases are TGTGCCAGCAGTGGGCGGGTAGCGGGTCGGGAGACCCAGTACTTC.

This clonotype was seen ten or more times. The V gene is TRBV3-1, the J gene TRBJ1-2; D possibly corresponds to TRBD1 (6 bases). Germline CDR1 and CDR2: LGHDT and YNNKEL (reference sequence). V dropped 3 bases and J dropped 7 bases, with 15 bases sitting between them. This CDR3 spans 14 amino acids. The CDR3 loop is CASSQLTGSGGYTF. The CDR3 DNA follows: TGTGCCAGCAGCCAGCTAACAGGGTCGGGTGGCTACACCTTC. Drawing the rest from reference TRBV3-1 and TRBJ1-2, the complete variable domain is DTAVSQTPKYLVTQMGNDKSIKCEQNLGHDTMYWYKQDSKKFLKIMFSYNNKELIINETVPNRFSPKSPDKAHLNLHINSLELGDSAVYFCASSQLTGSGGYTFGSGTRLTVV.

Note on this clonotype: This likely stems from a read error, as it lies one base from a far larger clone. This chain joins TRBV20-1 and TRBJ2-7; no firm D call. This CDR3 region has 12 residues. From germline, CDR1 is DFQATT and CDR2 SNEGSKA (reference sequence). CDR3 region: CSVEARGHEQYF. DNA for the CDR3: TGCAGCGTTGAAGCCCGAGGTCACGAGCAGTACTTC.

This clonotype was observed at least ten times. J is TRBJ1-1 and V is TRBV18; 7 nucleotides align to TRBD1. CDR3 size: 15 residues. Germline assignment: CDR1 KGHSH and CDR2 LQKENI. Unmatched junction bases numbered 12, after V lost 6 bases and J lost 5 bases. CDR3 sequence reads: CASSEEQGRGTEAFF. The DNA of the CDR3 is TGTGCCAGCTCGGAAGAACAGGGGAGAGGAACTGAAGCTTTCTTT.

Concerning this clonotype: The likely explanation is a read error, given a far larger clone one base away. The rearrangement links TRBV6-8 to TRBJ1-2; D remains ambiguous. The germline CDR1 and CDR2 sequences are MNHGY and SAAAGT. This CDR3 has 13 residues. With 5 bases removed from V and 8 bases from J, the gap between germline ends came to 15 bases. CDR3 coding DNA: TGTGCCAGCAGTCATAGGTCAGGACTGGGCTACACCTTC. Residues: CASSHRSGLGYTF.

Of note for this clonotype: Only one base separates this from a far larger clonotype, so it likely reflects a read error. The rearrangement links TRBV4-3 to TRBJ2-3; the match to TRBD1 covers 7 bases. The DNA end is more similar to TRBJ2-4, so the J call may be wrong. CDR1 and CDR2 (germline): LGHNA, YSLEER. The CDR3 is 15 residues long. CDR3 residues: CASSQFQGVPYDQYF. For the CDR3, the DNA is TGCGCCAGCAGCCAATTCCAGGGGGTGCCCTACGATCAGTACTTC.

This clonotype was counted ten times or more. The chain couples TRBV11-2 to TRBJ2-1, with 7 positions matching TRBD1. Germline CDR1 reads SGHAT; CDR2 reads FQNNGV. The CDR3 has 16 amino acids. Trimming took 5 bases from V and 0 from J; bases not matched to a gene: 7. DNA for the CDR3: TGTGCCAGCAGCCCAGCAGCAGGGGGCTCCTACAATGAGCAGTTCTTC. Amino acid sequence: CASSPAAGGSYNEQFF.

The CDR3 bases are TGTGCCAGCAGTGCCGGACAGGGTACAGATACGCAGTATTTT. It specifies CASSAGQGTDTQYF. The J gene is TRBJ2-3, the V gene TRBV28; 8 positions match TRBD1. The CDR3 has 14 amino acids. After removal of 5 bases from V and 3 bases from J, the junction contained 4 bases not matched to a gene. The V gene's germline CDR1 is MDHEN and CDR2 SYDVKM.

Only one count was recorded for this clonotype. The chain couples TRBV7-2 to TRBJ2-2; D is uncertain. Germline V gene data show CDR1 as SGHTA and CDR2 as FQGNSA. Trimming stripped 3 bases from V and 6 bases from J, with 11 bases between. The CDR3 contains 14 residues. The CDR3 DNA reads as TGTGCCAGCAGCTTGCTTTTAGCCGCCGGGGAGCTGTTTTTT. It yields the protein CASSLLLAAGELFF.